The sequence of this T cell receptor beta chain was determined in a study of T cell responses to AZD1222 COVID-19 vaccine. Findings of the study overall: The span of vaccine-associated CD4 TCRs extended across spike, with dominance at 160-218 and 743-854. A reported finding is that nearly half of spike-specific TCRs target unmutated variant regions.

The length of the CDR3 is 15 residues. The ends lost 0 bases at V and 2 bases at J; junction bases unmatched: 1. Per germline, CDR1 MNHEY and CDR2 SVGAGI. Regarding this clone: What it recognizes is unknown. This specimen includes other DNA sequences encoding the same CDR3.

TCRdb keeps only in-frame clones here, not all; method: immunoSEQ multiplex PCR. Of approximately 170,000 clones in the sample, 85% to 95% were seen once. This chain connects TRBV6-5 to TRBJ2-7, with TRBD1 identical over 10 bases. Specimen: peripheral blood, collected on day 0 of AZD1222 vaccination. This receptor was obtained from an adult in good health. The CDR3 DNA sequence: TGTGCCAGCAGTTACTCGGACAGGGGGACCTACGAGCAGTACTTC. Encoded protein: CASSYSDRGTYEQYF.